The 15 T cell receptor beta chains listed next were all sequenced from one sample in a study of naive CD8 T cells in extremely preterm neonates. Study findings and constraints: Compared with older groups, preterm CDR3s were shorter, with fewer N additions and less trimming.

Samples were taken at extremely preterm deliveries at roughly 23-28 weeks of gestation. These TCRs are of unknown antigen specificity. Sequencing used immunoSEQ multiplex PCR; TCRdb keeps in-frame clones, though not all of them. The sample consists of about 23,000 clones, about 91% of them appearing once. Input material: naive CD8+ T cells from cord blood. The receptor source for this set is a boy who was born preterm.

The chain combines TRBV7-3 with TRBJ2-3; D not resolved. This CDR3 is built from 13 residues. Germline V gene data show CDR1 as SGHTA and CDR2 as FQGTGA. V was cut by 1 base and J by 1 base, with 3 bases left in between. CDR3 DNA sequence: TGTGCCAGCAGCTTAAAGGGCACAGATACGCAGTATTTT. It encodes CASSLKGTDTQYF.

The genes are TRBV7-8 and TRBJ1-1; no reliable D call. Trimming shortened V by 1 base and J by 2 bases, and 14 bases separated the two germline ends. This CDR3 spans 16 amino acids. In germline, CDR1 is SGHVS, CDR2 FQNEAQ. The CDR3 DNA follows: TGTGCCAGCAGCTTAGAATGGCTGGGTGCAAACACTGAAGCTTTCTTT. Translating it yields CASSLEWLGANTEAFF.

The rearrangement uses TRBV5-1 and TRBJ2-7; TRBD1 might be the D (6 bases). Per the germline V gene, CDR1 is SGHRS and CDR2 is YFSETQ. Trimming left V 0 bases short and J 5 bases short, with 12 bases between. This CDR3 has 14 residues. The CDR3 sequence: CASSLAYRVDEQYF. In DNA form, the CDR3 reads TGCGCCAGCAGCTTGGCCTACAGGGTAGACGAGCAGTACTTC. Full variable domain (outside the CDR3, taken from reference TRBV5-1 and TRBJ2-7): KAGVTQTPRYLIKTRGQQVTLSCSPISGHRSVSWYQQTPGQGLQFLFEYFSETQRNKGNFPGRFSGRQFSNSRSEMNVSTLELGDSALYLCASSLAYRVDEQYFGPGTRLTVT.

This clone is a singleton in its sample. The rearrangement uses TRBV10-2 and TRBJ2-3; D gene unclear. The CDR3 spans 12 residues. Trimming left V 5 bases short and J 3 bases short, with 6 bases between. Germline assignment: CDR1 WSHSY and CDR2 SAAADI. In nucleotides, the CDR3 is TGCGCCAGCAGTCAAGGAACAGATACGCAGTATTTT. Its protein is CASSQGTDTQYF.

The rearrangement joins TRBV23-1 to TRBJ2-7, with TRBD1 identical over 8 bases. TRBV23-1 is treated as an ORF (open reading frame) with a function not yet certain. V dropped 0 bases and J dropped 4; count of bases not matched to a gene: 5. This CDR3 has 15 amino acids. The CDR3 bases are TGCGCCAGCAGTCAATCTCGGCAGGGGGCATACGAGCAGTACTTC. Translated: CASSQSRQGAYEQYF.

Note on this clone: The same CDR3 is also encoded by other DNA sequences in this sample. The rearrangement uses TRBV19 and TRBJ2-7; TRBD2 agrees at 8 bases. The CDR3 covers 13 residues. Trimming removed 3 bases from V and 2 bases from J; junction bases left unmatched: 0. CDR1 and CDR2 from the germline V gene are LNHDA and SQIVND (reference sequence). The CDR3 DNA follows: TGTGCCAGTAGTATCGGGGGGGCCTACGAGCAGTACTTC. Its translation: CASSIGGAYEQYF.

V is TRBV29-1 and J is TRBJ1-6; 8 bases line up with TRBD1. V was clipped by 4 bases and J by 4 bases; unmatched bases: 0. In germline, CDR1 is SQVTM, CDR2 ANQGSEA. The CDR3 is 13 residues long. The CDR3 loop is CSVGQGYNSPLHF. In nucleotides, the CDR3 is TGCAGCGTTGGACAGGGGTATAATTCACCCCTCCACTTT.

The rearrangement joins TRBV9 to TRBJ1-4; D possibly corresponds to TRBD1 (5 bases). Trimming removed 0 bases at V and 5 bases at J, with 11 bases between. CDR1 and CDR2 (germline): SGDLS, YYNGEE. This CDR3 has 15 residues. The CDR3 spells CASSVAGTLNEKLFF. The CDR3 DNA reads TGTGCCAGCAGCGTAGCGGGGACTCTCAATGAAAAACTGTTTTTT. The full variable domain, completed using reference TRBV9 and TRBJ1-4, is DSGVTQTPKHLITATGQRVTLRCSPRSGDLSVYWYQQSLDQGLQFLIQYYNGEERAKGNILERFSAQQFPDLHSELNLSSLELGDSALYFCASSVAGTLNEKLFFGSGTQLSVL.

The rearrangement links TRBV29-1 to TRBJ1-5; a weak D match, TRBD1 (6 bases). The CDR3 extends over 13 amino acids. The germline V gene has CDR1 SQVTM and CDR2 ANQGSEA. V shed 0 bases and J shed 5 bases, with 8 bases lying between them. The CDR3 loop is CSVEEDSDQPQHF. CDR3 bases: TGCAGCGTTGAAGAGGACAGCGATCAGCCCCAGCATTTT.

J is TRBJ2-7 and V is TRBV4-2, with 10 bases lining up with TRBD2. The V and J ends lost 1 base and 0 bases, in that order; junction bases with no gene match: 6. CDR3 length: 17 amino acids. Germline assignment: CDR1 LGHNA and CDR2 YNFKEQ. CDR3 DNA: TGTGCCAGCAGCCAAGGCGGGTCTAGCGGGGGCTCCTACGAGCAGTACTTC. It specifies CASSQGGSSGGSYEQYF.

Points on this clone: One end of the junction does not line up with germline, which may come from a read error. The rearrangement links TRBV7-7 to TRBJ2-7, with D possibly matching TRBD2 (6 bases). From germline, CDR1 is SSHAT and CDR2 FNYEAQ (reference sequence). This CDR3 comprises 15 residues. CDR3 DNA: TGTGCTAGCAGCTTAGGCCCGACTAGCTCCTACGAGCAGTACTTC. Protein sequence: CASSLGPTSSYEQYF.

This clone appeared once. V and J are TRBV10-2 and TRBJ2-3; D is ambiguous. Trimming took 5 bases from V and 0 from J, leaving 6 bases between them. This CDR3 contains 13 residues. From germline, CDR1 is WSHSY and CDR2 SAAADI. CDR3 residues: CASSIGSTDTQYF. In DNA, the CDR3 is TGCGCCAGCAGTATAGGGAGCACAGATACGCAGTATTTT.

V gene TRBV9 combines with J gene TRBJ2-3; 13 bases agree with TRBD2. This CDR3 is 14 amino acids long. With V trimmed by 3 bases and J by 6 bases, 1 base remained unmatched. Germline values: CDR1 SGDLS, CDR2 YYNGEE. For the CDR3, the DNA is TGTGCCAGCAGCGCGACTAGCGGGGGGGATACGCAGTATTTT. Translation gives CASSATSGGDTQYF.

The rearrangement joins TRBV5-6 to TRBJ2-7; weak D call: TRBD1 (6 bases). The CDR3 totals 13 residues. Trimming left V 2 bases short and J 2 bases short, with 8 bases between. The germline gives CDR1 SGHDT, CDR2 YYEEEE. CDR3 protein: CASSFGTTYEQYF. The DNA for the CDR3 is TGTGCCAGCAGCTTTGGGACAACCTACGAGCAGTACTTC.

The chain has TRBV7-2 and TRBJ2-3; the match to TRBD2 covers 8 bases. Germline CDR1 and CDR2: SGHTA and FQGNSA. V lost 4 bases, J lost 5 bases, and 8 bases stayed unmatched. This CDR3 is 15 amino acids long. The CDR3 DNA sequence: TGTGCCAGCAGCTGGAGCGGGGGTACCTTAGATACGCAGTATTTT. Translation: CASSWSGGTLDTQYF.